Included here is one TCR beta chain sequence, with context. Its antigen remains unknown. Individual cDNA molecules each carried unique molecular identifiers attached by the library. In the original analysis: Per-sample TCR counts ranged from 23,224 to 690,600, median roughly 96,000. TCRdb itself ran the 5' RACE reads through MiXCR, one entry per CDR3 protein. Here the V and J calls rest on TCRdb's processing, not on the authors' analysis. This table has some 150,000 distinct CDR3 sequences, 4.1% appearing once. This specimen comes from a study of human T cells and chemical hapten exposure. Study-wide findings and caveats: Sensitizing with DPC caused no change in TCRs above 1 in 1000 frequency.

Whole blood that had not been fractionated was the source of extracted total RNA. This CDR3 region has 15 residues. Germline V lookup: CDR1 LNHDA, CDR2 SQIVND (reference sequence). The V end lost 5 bases, the J end lost 5 bases, and 16 bases lay between the germline ends. The V call is TRBV19, the J call TRBJ1-5, with D uncertain. The TCR originated in a female donor in good health. CDR3 amino acids: CASSPPGSRDQPQHF. The CDR3 nucleotides are TGTGCCAGTAGTCCCCCGGGGTCTAGGGATCAGCCCCAGCATTTT.